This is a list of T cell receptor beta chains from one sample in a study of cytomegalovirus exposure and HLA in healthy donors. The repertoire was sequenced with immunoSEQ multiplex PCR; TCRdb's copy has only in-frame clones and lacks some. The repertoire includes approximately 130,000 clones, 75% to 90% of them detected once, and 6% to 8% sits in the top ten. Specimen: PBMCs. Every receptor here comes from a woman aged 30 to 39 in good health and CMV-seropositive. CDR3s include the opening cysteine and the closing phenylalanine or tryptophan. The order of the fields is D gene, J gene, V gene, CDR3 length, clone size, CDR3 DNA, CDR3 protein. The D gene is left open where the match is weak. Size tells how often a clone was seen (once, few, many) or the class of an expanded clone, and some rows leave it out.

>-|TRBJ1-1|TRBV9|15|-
TGTGCCAGCAGCGCCCCTACCCCAGCGGACACTGAAGCTTTCTTT
CASSAPTPADTEAFF
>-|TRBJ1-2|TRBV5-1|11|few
TGCGCCAGCAGCTTGGGGACAGGCTACACCTTC
CASSLGTGYTF
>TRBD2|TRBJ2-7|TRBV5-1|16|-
TGCGCCAGCAGCTCCCCCCCAGCGGGAGGTGCCTACGAGCAGTACTTC
CASSSPPAGGAYEQYF
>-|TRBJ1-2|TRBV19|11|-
TGTGCCAGTACTAGCGGAACTGGCTACACCTTC
CASTSGTGYTF
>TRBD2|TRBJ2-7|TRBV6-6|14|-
TGTGCCAGCAGGCGACTAGCGGGCTCCTACGAGCAGTACTTC
CASRRLAGSYEQYF
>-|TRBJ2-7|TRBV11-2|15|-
TGTGCCAGCAGCTTAGAAATACAGGGAACCTACGAGCAGTACTTC
CASSLEIQGTYEQYF
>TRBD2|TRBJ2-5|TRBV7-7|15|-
TGTGCTAGCAGCAAGCGGGATAATAGAGGGGAGACCCAGTACTTC
CASSKRDNRGETQYF
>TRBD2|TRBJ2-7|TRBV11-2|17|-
TGTGCCAGCAGCTTCCCCTCCTGGGGGACTAGGCGGTACGAGCAGTACTTC
CASSFPSWGTRRYEQYF
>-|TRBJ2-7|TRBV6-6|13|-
TGTGCCAGCAGTTACGGCGGCTCCTACGAGCAGTACTTC
CASSYGGSYEQYF
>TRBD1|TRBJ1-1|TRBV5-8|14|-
TGTGCCAGCAGCCCGGGGACAGGGCCCACTGAAGCTTTCTTT
CASSPGTGPTEAFF
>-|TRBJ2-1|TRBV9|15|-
TGTGCCAGCAGCGTAGTAGGGCGGGCAGGCAATGAGCAGTTCTTC
CASSVVGRAGNEQFF